These T cell receptor beta chains were read from a single sample in a study of PD-1 blockade in classical Hodgkin lymphoma. The repertoire was sequenced with immunoSEQ multiplex PCR; TCRdb's copy has only in-frame clones and lacks some. Among some 93,000 clones listed, 83% were seen once. The starting material was peripheral blood mononuclear cells (PBMCs), obtained before the fourth cycle of nivolumab. All receptors come from a human donor with classical Hodgkin lymphoma. CDR3s include the opening cysteine and the closing phenylalanine or tryptophan. The D gene is left open where the match is weak. Clone size is stated in some rows and not others, as once, few, many or a class when expanded.

cdr3_nt cdr3_aa j_call v_call clone_size d_call
TGTGCCTGGAGTGTAGGGCATGGCTACACCTTC CAWSVGHGYTF TRBJ1-2 TRBV30 . .
TGCGCCAGCAGCCTTCCCGGGACAGGGGGCCCCGGGGAGCTGTTTTTT CASSLPGTGGPGELFF TRBJ2-2 TRBV5-1 . TRBD1
TGCGCCAGCAGCCTACCTCCCTGGGGACAGGGAAAGGGCACTGAAGCTTTCTTT CASSLPPWGQGKGTEAFF TRBJ1-1 TRBV4-1 . TRBD1
TGTGCCAGCAGTGAGGGGAGGGGAGCGACTGAAGCTTTCTTT CASSEGRGATEAFF TRBJ1-1 TRBV2 . .
TGTGCCATCAGTCCCGGGGGGGGAGCGGGAGGGCCTCTAGAGCAGTACTTC CAISPGGGAGGPLEQYF TRBJ2-7 TRBV10-3 . TRBD2
TGTGCCAGCAGCGCGGTTCTACCACCCTACGAGCAGTACTTC CASSAVLPPYEQYF TRBJ2-7 TRBV25-1 . .
TGTGCCAGTAGGGCGACCCAGAACACTGAAGCTTTCTTT CASRATQNTEAFF TRBJ1-1 TRBV19 . .
TGTGCCAGTTCCGGGCGGAATCAGCCCCAGCATTTT CASSGRNQPQHF TRBJ1-5 TRBV6-6 . .
TGCGCCAGCAGCTTGACAGGCTCAGCCGGAGACACTGAAGCTTTCTTT CASSLTGSAGDTEAFF TRBJ1-1 TRBV5-1 . .
TGTGCCAGCAGTTCCCCCCCCACTGAAGCTTTCTTT CASSSPPTEAFF TRBJ1-1 TRBV6-6 . .
TGTGCCAGCAGCCTCCCCTTAGGGACTTACACCTTC CASSLPLGTYTF TRBJ1-2 TRBV7-9 . .
TGTGCCTGGAGACGACTAGCGGGAATCACAGATACGCAGTATTTT CAWRRLAGITDTQYF TRBJ2-3 TRBV30 once TRBD2
TGTGCCATCAGTCCCCGGGACTCTCAGGAGGGGGAGCTGTTTTTT CAISPRDSQEGELFF TRBJ2-2 TRBV10-3 . .
TGCAGTGGTGACAGTTACAATGAGCAGTTCTTC CSGDSYNEQFF TRBJ2-1 TRBV20-1 . .
TGTGCCAGCAGCTATAGACCCCCGCGAGGGAGCAATCAGCCCCAGCATTTT CASSYRPPRGSNQPQHF TRBJ1-5 TRBV5-6 . .
TGTGCCAGCAGCAAGTGGGACAGAGATACGCAGTATTTT CASSKWDRDTQYF TRBJ2-3 TRBV7-6 few TRBD1
TGTGCCAGCAGCCTATATCCAGGGTTCACCGGGGAGCTGTTTTTT CASSLYPGFTGELFF TRBJ2-2 TRBV28 . .
TGTGCCAGCTCCGACAGGTCCTACGAGCAGTACTTC CASSDRSYEQYF TRBJ2-7 TRBV18 . .